Given below is one T cell receptor (beta chain) in context. This specimen comes from a study of blood T cell repertoires in COVID-19. The wider study: Sites across the United States, Italy and Spain contributed samples from acute and convalescent COVID-19. The analysed material was cDNA or gDNA that came from T cells, B-cell-depleted T cells, or PBMCs.

The method was immunoSEQ multiplex PCR; TCRdb's version includes in-frame clones alone and lacks a portion of them. There are about 250,000 clones in the sample; about 90% occur only once, and 0.8% to 0.95% lies in the top ten. The CDR3 is made up of 12 amino acids. Germline V gives CDR1 WSHSY, CDR2 SAAADI. Trimming at V came to 7 bases and at J to 7 bases, leaving 5 bases not matched to a gene. During active infection, Seattle patients enrolled and were then monitored through disease. This receptor was obtained from a man younger than 40 with COVID-19, enrolled during active disease. The V gene is TRBV10-2, the J gene TRBJ1-1; 8 nucleotides align to TRBD1. Source material: peripheral blood. The CDR3 here is CASMGQDREAFF. DNA for the CDR3: TGCGCCAGCATGGGACAGGACCGTGAAGCTTTCTTT.